Each of the 28 T cell receptor beta chains below was sequenced from the same sample in a study of blood T cells in healthy people across ages. Primed by a sample-barcoded 5' primer and a J-beta primer mix, a second PCR proceeded for about 6 to 11 cycles. TCRdb recomputed calls from the 5' RACE reads with MiXCR, one row per CDR3 protein. The sample yields over 1,500,000 distinct CDR3 sequences, around 50% seen once. What was sequenced was blood. Receptors were obtained from a woman between 40 and 55 years old in good health.

This chain connects TRBV4-3 to TRBJ2-5, with D unclear. With 0 bases removed from V and 0 bases from J, the gap between germline ends came to 8 bases. Looked up from germline, CDR1 is LGHNA and CDR2 is YSLEER. The CDR3 runs 15 residues. The CDR3 DNA reads as TGCGCCAGCAGCCAAGAAACTTCGGACCAAGAGACCCAGTACTTC. Translated: CASSQETSDQETQYF.

The V and J genes are TRBV5-1 and TRBJ2-7; no clear D. The CDR3 contains 14 residues. Trimming stripped 3 bases from V and 10 bases from J, with 20 bases between. The germline V gene has CDR1 SGHRS and CDR2 YFSETQ. The DNA of the CDR3 is TGCGCCAGCAGCTCCCAAGCCGACCAAGGAACCCAGTACTTC. It translates to CASSSQADQGTQYF. The entire variable domain, with the rest obtained from reference TRBV5-1 and TRBJ2-7, is as follows: KAGVTQTPRYLIKTRGQQVTLSCSPISGHRSVSWYQQTPGQGLQFLFEYFSETQRNKGNFPGRFSGRQFSNSRSEMNVSTLELGDSALYLCASSSQADQGTQYFGPGTRLTVT.

This clonotype was detected a few times. V is TRBV5-1 and J is TRBJ2-1; D is possibly TRBD2 (5 bases). Trimming removed 4 bases from V and 6 bases from J, with 26 bases in between. Germline V gene lookup returns CDR1 SGHRS and CDR2 YFSETQ. The CDR3 covers 18 residues. The CDR3 sequence is CASSPRAGRRHDINEQFF. Here the CDR3 DNA reads TGCGCCAGCAGCCCGAGGGCGGGCAGAAGGCACGATATCAATGAGCAGTTCTTC.

This clonotype was counted once. The chain couples TRBV27 to TRBJ1-2, with D tentatively TRBD1 (6 bases). Germline V gene lookup returns CDR1 MNHEY and CDR2 SMNVEV (reference sequence). CDR3 length equals 14 residues. The ends were cut back, 0 bases at V and 7 bases at J, with 12 bases in the middle. The DNA for the CDR3 is TGTGCCAGCAGTTTATCGGGTGGGGGCTGTGGCTACACCTTC. Translated, it gives CASSLSGGGCGYTF.

This chain connects TRBV5-5 to TRBJ2-1, with TRBD1 identical over 7 bases. The germline CDR1 and CDR2 sequences are SGHKS and YYEKEE (reference sequence). The CDR3 is 15 residues long. V was pared by 6 bases and J by 3 bases, with 9 bases of the junction left unmatched. CDR3 loop: CASKLGQLLYNEQFF. DNA of the CDR3: TGTGCCAGCAAACTGGGACAGCTACTCTACAATGAGCAGTTCTTC. The full variable domain, its missing parts supplied by reference TRBV5-5 and TRBJ2-1, is DAGVTQSPTHLIKTRGQQVTLRCSPISGHKSVSWYQQVLGQGPQFIFQYYEKEERGRGNFPDRFSARQFPNYSSELNVNALLLGDSALYLCASKLGQLLYNEQFFGPGTRLTVL.

This clonotype turned up a few times. A junction end diverges from the germline sequence, so it may reflect a read error. The rearrangement joins TRBV6-5 to TRBJ2-5; D gene unclear. Germline CDR1 is MNHEY and CDR2 is SVGAGI. The CDR3 contains 12 residues. CDR3 DNA: TGTGCCAGCAGGAAAAGCCAAGAGACTCAGTACTTC. Translation: CASRKSQETQYF.

The J gene is TRBJ2-1, the V gene TRBV20-1; TRBD1 aligns across 9 bases. From germline, CDR1 is DFQATT and CDR2 SNEGSKA (reference sequence). The CDR3 extends over 13 amino acids. V gave up 8 bases and J gave up 9 bases; unmatched junction bases: 11. In DNA form, the CDR3 reads TGCAGTTCCCGGACAGGGGCGAGAGGTGAGCAGTTCTTC. This translates into CSSRTGARGEQFF.

V is TRBV6-2 or TRBV6-3 and J is TRBJ2-4, with TRBD1 matching over 9 bases. The germline V gene encodes CDR1 MNHEY and CDR2 SVGEGT. V shed 5 bases, J shed 9 bases, and the junction held 11 bases outside the gene matches. The CDR3 spans 15 residues. CDR3: CASSLPGQGGSIQYF. CDR3 sequence (DNA): TGTGCCAGCAGTCTCCCGGGACAGGGTGGCAGCATTCAGTACTTC.

The chain uses TRBV11-2 and TRBJ2-5; a weak D match, TRBD1 (8 bases). CDR1 is SGHAT and CDR2 is FQNNGV in the germline V gene. Deletions cut 4 bases from V and 11 bases from J, with 26 bases between. This CDR3 region has 16 residues. CDR3: CASSSRAGQVYSEQYF. The CDR3 DNA reads TGTGCCAGCAGCTCGCGAGCGGGACAGGTCTACAGTGAGCAGTACTTC.

This chain uses TRBV4-3 with TRBJ1-1; D unresolved. CDR3 length: 13 amino acids. From germline, CDR1 is LGHNA and CDR2 YSLEER. Trimming took 2 bases from V and 0 from J, leaving 4 bases between them. CDR3 DNA sequence: TGCGCCAGCAGCCAAAAGATGAACACTGAAGCTTTCTTT. This codes for CASSQKMNTEAFF.

The chain uses TRBV5-1 and TRBJ2-5; a possible D gene is TRBD2 (5 bases). With the DNA end fitting TRBJ2-7 better, the J assignment may be wrong. The CDR3 is 13 amino acids. The V gene's germline CDR1 is SGHRS and CDR2 YFSETQ. CDR3 DNA: TGCGCCAGCAGGTACGGGGAGAGTTACGAGCAGTACTTC. It yields the protein CASRYGESYEQYF.

V is TRBV29-1 and J is TRBJ2-5, with D possibly matching TRBD2 (6 bases). Between the trimmed V and J ends, which lost 5 bases and 11 bases, there was a span of 24 bases. CDR1 SQVTM and CDR2 ANQGSEA come from the germline V gene. The CDR3 runs to 14 residues. CDR3 region: CSVKQGGRTNEQYF. In DNA, the CDR3 is TGCAGCGTTAAACAAGGCGGCAGGACTAATGAGCAGTACTTC.

A note on this clonotype: An end of the junction differs from the germline gene, which may be a read error. The rearrangement joins TRBV29-1 to TRBJ2-1; D perhaps matches TRBD1 (6 bases). Germline CDR1 is SQVTM and CDR2 is ANQGSEA. This CDR3 has 15 amino acids. CDR3 sequence (DNA): TGCGGCGTTGAAGTCCCAGGGGAATCCTACAATGAGCAGTTCTTC. Amino acids: CGVEVPGESYNEQFF.

This clonotype has just one count. This chain links TRBV7-2 with TRBJ2-3; TRBD1 might be the D (6 bases). CDR1 is SGHTA and CDR2 is FQGNSA in the germline V gene. Trimming removed 5 bases at V and 1 base at J, with 16 bases between. The CDR3 spans 16 residues. CDR3 nucleotides: TGTGCCAGCAGCGTGGACAGTGCCAGGCGCACAGATACGCAGTATTTT. Protein product: CASSVDSARRTDTQYF. The full variable domain, its missing parts supplied by reference TRBV7-2 and TRBJ2-3, is GAGVSQSPSNKVTEKGKDVELRCDPISGHTALYWYRQSLGQGLEFLIYFQGNSAPDKSGLPSDRFSAERTGGSVSTLTIQRTQQEDSAVYLCASSVDSARRTDTQYFGPGTRLTVL.

The chain links TRBV11-2 to TRBJ2-7; perhaps TRBD1 as D (5 bases). CDR3 length equals 16 residues. Germline lookup yields CDR1 SGHAT and CDR2 FQNNGV. Trimming pared 1 base from V and 3 bases from J, leaving 16 bases between. Here the CDR3 DNA reads TGTGCCAGCAGCTTAGGTCTTCGCGGCAGGGACTACGAGCAGTACTTC. Its translation: CASSLGLRGRDYEQYF. Full variable domain (rest looked up from reference TRBV11-2 and TRBJ2-7): EAGVAQSPRYKIIEKRQSVAFWCNPISGHATLYWYQQILGQGPKLLIQFQNNGVVDDSQLPKDRFSAERLKGVDSTLKIQPAKLEDSAVYLCASSLGLRGRDYEQYFGPGTRLTVT.

This clonotype was observed a handful of times. V and J are TRBV2 and TRBJ2-7, with D perhaps matching TRBD2 (6 bases). V was shortened by 3 bases and J by 2 bases, with 11 bases between the two germline ends. Germline values: CDR1 SNHLY, CDR2 FYNNEI. The CDR3 covers 14 residues. CDR3 amino acids: CASSEDGGPYEQYF. CDR3 bases: TGTGCCAGCAGTGAGGACGGGGGTCCCTACGAGCAGTACTTC. The entire variable domain, with the rest obtained from reference TRBV2 and TRBJ2-7, is as follows: EPEVTQTPSHQVTQMGQEVILRCVPISNHLYFYWYRQILGQKVEFLVSFYNNEISEKSEIFDDQFSVERPDGSNFTLKIRSTKLEDSAMYFCASSEDGGPYEQYFGPGTRLTVT.

The chain carries TRBV7-9 and TRBJ2-7, with no clear D. CDR3 length: 12 amino acids. V was pared by 5 bases and J by 5 bases, with 10 bases between. Germline assignment: CDR1 SEHNR and CDR2 FQNEAQ (reference sequence). The CDR3 DNA follows: TGTGCCAGCAGCAACGGAATGGACGAGCAGTACTTC. This gives the protein CASSNGMDEQYF.

This rearrangement joins TRBV2 to TRBJ2-3; no definite D call. V dropped 7 bases and J dropped 4 bases, with 9 bases sitting between them. Germline V gene data show CDR1 as SNHLY and CDR2 as FYNNEI. There are 12 residues in the CDR3. The CDR3 DNA reads TGTGCCAGCACCGGTGGCTCAGATACGCAGTATTTT. It yields the protein CASTGGSDTQYF. Full variable domain (rest looked up from reference TRBV2 and TRBJ2-3): EPEVTQTPSHQVTQMGQEVILRCVPISNHLYFYWYRQILGQKVEFLVSFYNNEISEKSEIFDDQFSVERPDGSNFTLKIRSTKLEDSAMYFCASTGGSDTQYFGPGTRLTVL.

The CDR3 nucleotides are TGCGCCAGCAGCCCGGACTTCGGAGTGGGCAATGAGCAGTTCTTC. Translation gives CASSPDFGVGNEQFF. The chain combines TRBV5-1 with TRBJ2-1; D might be TRBD2 (5 bases). Germline V gene data show CDR1 as SGHRS and CDR2 as YFSETQ. The CDR3 spans 15 residues. V dropped 4 bases and J dropped 6 bases, with 17 bases sitting between them.

This chain joins TRBV7-8 and TRBJ2-3; the D is unclear. Trimming stripped 6 bases from V and 4 bases from J, with 17 bases between. Germline CDR1 is SGHVS and CDR2 is FQNEAQ. This CDR3 region has 15 residues. CDR3 bases: TGTGCCAGCAGTCCGGCGGCTGGGCCCCCAGATACGCAGTATTTT. Its translation is CASSPAAGPPDTQYF.

The rearrangement uses TRBV20-1 and TRBJ1-2, with 9 bases matching TRBD1. The CDR3 totals 15 residues. CDR1 DFQATT and CDR2 SNEGSKA come from the germline V gene (reference sequence). J gave up 4 bases and V 5 bases, and 11 bases lay outside the gene matches. The CDR3 here is CSAGDRDTGGYGYTF. The CDR3 DNA is TGCAGTGCTGGGGACAGGGACACGGGCGGCTATGGCTACACCTTC.

Of note for this clonotype: Just one base apart from a much larger clone, this may be a read error. CDR3 bases: TGTGCCAGCAGTCGCTACCGGGACAGGTCCCACAATGAGCAGTACTTC. Protein product: CASSRYRDRSHNEQYF. This rearrangement joins TRBV12-3 or TRBV12-4 to TRBJ2-5; the match to TRBD1 covers 8 bases. V shed 5 bases and J 11 bases; nucleotides not matched to a gene: 19. The CDR3 extends over 16 amino acids.

This clonotype was detected many times. This chain connects TRBV29-1 to TRBJ2-4, with a weak D call TRBD1 (6 bases). CDR3 length: 14 residues. Per germline, CDR1 SQVTM and CDR2 ANQGSEA. V lost 5 bases and J lost 7, with 18 bases in between. In nucleotides, the CDR3 is TGCAGCGTTAGCAACCCCCAGGGGACCAACATTCAGTACTTC. Protein product: CSVSNPQGTNIQYF.

In its sample, this clonotype was seen a few times. The chain's CDR3 is CASIGGVEETQYF. In nucleotides, the CDR3 is TGTGCCAGCATCGGTGGGGTCGAAGAGACCCAGTACTTC. The rearrangement joins TRBV7-9 to TRBJ2-5; D gene unclear. Germline loops: CDR1 SEHNR, CDR2 FQNEAQ (reference sequence). This CDR3 region has 13 residues. Trimming removed 7 bases from V and 3 bases from J, with 12 bases in between.

The CDR3 loop reads CASSVGSGGTEAFF. The CDR3 DNA is TGTGCCAGCAGCGTAGGGTCAGGGGGAACTGAAGCTTTCTTT. The chain carries TRBV9 and TRBJ1-1; 7 bases agree with TRBD1. Germline assignment: CDR1 SGDLS and CDR2 YYNGEE. There are 14 residues in the CDR3. The junction had 4 bases not matched to a gene; V was cut back by 0 bases and J by 5 bases.

The genes are TRBV6-2 or TRBV6-3 and TRBJ2-5, with 9 bases identical to TRBD2. The V gene end was trimmed by 2 bases and the J gene end by 1 base; junction bases not matched to a gene: 5. The CDR3 is made up of 16 amino acids. From germline, CDR1 is MNHEY and CDR2 SVGEGT. The CDR3 coding sequence is TGTGCCAGCAGTTACCCCCTAGCGGGGCTCCAAGAGACCCAGTACTTC. Protein product: CASSYPLAGLQETQYF.

In its sample, this clonotype was seen a few times. The chain combines TRBV5-6 with TRBJ2-3, with 10 bases fitting TRBD1. The CDR3 contains 14 residues. With 4 bases clipped from V and 10 bases from J, the junction kept 9 bases outside the gene matches. The V gene's germline CDR1 is SGHDT and CDR2 YYEEEE. The CDR3 is CASSPGTGALAQYF. The DNA for the CDR3 is TGTGCCAGCAGCCCGGGGACAGGGGCTTTGGCGCAGTATTTT.

This clonotype appeared many times. The chain employs TRBV29-1 and TRBJ1-2, with D unclear. V shed 6 bases and J shed 5 bases, with 10 bases lying between them. Germline values: CDR1 SQVTM, CDR2 ANQGSEA. This CDR3 comprises 11 residues. Here the CDR3 DNA reads TGCAGCGTGGGCGCGACTTATGGCTACACCTTC. This codes for CSVGATYGYTF.